The 10 T cell receptor beta chains reported below all come from one sample, sequenced in a study of technical replicates of blood from a handful of donors. The data were produced by immunoSEQ multiplex PCR, yet TCRdb's version contains in-frame clones alone and is incomplete. The sample shows 91,000 or so clones, about 96% of them seen only once. Sequencing was carried out using T cells isolated from PBMCs. The receptors derive from a human donor in good health.

The chain employs TRBV5-1 and TRBJ1-1; D unclear. The length of the CDR3 is 12 residues. Germline lookup yields CDR1 SGHRS and CDR2 YFSETQ. V was cut by 1 base and J by 4 bases, with 5 bases left in between. For the CDR3, the DNA is TGCGCCAGCAGCTTGTCAGGCACTGAAGCTTTCTTT. It yields the protein CASSLSGTEAFF.

The chain uses TRBV5-5 and TRBJ2-5, with D possibly TRBD1 on 7 matching bases. The CDR3 length is 13 residues. The germline CDR1 and CDR2 sequences are SGHKS and YYEKEE (reference sequence). V lost 2 bases, J lost 5 bases, and 10 bases lay in between. For the CDR3, the DNA is TGTGCCAGCAGCTTACAGGGGAGGGAGACCCAGTACTTC. This codes for CASSLQGRETQYF.

The V gene is TRBV2, the J gene TRBJ2-2; 12 nucleotides line up with TRBD2. CDR1 is SNHLY, CDR2 FYNNEI, per germline. This CDR3 has 15 residues. The ends lost 6 bases at V and 1 base at J; junction bases unmatched: 0. The CDR3 DNA reads TGTGCCAGCAGGGGACTAGCGGGGAACACCGGGGAGCTGTTTTTT. Translation: CASRGLAGNTGELFF.

The J gene is TRBJ2-1, the V gene TRBV7-9; the match to TRBD2 covers 11 bases. The CDR3 is 14 amino acids. The V gene's germline CDR1 is SEHNR and CDR2 FQNEAQ (reference sequence). Unmatched junction bases numbered 4, after V lost 4 bases and J lost 8 bases. DNA of the CDR3: TGTGCCAGCAGCTCTAGCGGGAGGCGCTATGAGCAGTTCTTC. Translated: CASSSSGRRYEQFF.

This clone was observed a single time. The rearrangement links TRBV4-1 to TRBJ2-7, with 12 bases that match TRBD2. Germline lookup yields CDR1 MGHRA and CDR2 YSYEKL. This CDR3 contains 15 residues. V was clipped by 4 bases and J by 2 bases; unmatched bases: 3. The CDR3 DNA is TGCGCCAGCAGCCCCGGACTAGCGGGACCCTACGAGCAGTACTTC. Translating it yields CASSPGLAGPYEQYF.

The genes are TRBV15 and TRBJ1-3, with no clear D. Trimming stripped 0 bases from V and 0 bases from J, with 9 bases between. CDR3 size: 16 residues. Germline V gene lookup returns CDR1 LNHNV and CDR2 YYDKDF (reference sequence). The CDR3 loop reads CATSREQASSGNTIYF. CDR3 sequence (DNA): TGTGCCACCAGCAGAGAGCAGGCGAGCTCTGGAAACACCATATATTTT.

The V call is TRBV19, the J call TRBJ2-1; D call uncertain. The germline V gene encodes CDR1 LNHDA and CDR2 SQIVND (reference sequence). Trimming removed 1 base at V and 3 bases at J, with 10 bases between. The CDR3 consists of 15 residues. For the CDR3, the DNA is TGTGCCAGTAGTATAGGGTCAGGAAACTACAATGAGCAGTTCTTC. Translation gives CASSIGSGNYNEQFF.

This chain uses TRBV27 with TRBJ2-1; 12 nucleotides line up with TRBD2. The CDR3 consists of 18 residues. Unmatched junction bases numbered 8, after V lost 2 bases and J lost 3 bases. Germline assignment: CDR1 MNHEY and CDR2 SMNVEV (reference sequence). CDR3 sequence: CASSLGELAGGSYNEQFF. DNA for the CDR3: TGTGCCAGCAGTTTAGGGGAACTAGCGGGAGGAAGCTACAATGAGCAGTTCTTC.

V usage is TRBV27 and J usage is TRBJ2-4, with 16 bases that match TRBD2. J lost 1 base, V lost 5 bases, and 8 bases had no gene match. Germline V gives CDR1 MNHEY, CDR2 SMNVEV (reference sequence). The CDR3 loop spans 19 amino acids. This chain's CDR3 is CASSPLGLAGGSAKNIQYF. The DNA for the CDR3 is TGTGCCAGCAGTCCCCTGGGACTAGCGGGAGGGTCCGCCAAAAACATTCAGTACTTC.

The chain uses TRBV7-6 and TRBJ1-1, with 7 bases that match TRBD1. Losses at the gene ends were 0 bases for V and 1 base for J; bases not matched to a gene: 2. Per the germline V gene, CDR1 is SGHVS and CDR2 is FNYEAQ. CDR3 length: 15 residues. In nucleotides, the CDR3 is TGTGCCAGCAGCTTAGCACAGGGGCCGAACACTGAAGCTTTCTTT. Encoded protein: CASSLAQGPNTEAFF.